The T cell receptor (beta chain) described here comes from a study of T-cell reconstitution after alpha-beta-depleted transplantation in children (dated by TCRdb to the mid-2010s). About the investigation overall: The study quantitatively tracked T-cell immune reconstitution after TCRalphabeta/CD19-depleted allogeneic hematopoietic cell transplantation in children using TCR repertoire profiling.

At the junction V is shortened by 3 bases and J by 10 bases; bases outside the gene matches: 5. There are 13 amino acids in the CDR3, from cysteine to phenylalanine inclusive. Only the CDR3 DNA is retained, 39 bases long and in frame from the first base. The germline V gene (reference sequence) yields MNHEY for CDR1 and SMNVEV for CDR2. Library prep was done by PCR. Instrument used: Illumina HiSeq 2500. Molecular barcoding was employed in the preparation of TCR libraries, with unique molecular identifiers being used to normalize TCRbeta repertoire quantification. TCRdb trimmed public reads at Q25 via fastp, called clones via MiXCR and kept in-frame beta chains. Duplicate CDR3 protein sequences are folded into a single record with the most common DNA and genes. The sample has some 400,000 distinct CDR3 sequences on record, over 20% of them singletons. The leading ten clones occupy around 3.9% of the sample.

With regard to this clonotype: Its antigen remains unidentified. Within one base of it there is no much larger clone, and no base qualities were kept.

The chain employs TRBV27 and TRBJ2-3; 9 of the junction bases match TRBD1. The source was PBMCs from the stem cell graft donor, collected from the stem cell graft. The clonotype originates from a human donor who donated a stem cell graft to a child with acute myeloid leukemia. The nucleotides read TGTGCCAGCAGTTTCCTTAGACAGGGGGCGCAGTATTTT. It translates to CASSFLRQGAQYF.